This T cell receptor beta chain was captured in a study of blood T cell repertoires in COVID-19. Generated by immunoSEQ multiplex PCR, the TCRdb table keeps only in-frame clones and is missing some. Among 200,000 or so clones listed, about 86% were seen once. CDR3 length equals 14 residues. Germline V gene sequence: CDR1 MGHRA, CDR2 YSYEKL. Trimming took 0 bases from V and 9 from J, leaving 15 bases between them. The receptor comes from a man aged 35-49 years who had recovered from COVID-19. The material sequenced was PBMCs or T cells enriched from blood (not recorded which). The genes are TRBV4-1 and TRBJ2-7; weak D call: TRBD2 (5 bases). The CDR3 DNA is TGCGCCAGCAGCCAAGAGTACGGGGTTTCGGTGCAGTACTTC. This encodes CASSQEYGVSVQYF.